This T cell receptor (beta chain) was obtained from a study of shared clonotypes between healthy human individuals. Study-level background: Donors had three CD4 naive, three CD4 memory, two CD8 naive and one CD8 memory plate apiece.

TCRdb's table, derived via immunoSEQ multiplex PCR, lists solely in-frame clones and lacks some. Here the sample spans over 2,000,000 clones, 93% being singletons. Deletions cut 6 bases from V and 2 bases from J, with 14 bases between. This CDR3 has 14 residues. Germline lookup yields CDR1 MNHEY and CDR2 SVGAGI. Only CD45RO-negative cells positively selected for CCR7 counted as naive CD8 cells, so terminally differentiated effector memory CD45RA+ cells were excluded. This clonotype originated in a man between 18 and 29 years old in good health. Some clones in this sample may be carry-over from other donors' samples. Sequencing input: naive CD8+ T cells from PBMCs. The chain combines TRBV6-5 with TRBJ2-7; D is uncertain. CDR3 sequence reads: CASSPVSSTYEQYF. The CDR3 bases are TGTGCCAGCAGCCCCGTTTCAAGCACCTACGAGCAGTACTTC.